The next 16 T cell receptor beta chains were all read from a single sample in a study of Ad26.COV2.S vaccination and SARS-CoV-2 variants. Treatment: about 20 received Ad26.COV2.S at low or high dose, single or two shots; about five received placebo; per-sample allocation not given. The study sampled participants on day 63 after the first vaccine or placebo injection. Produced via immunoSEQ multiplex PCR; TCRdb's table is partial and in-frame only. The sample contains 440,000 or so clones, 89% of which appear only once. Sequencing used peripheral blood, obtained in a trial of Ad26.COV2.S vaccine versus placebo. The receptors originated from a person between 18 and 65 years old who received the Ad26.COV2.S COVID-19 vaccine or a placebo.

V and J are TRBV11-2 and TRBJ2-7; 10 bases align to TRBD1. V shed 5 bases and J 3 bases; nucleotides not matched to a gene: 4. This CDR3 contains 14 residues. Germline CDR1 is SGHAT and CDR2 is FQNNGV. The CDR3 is CASSGDRGRYEQYF. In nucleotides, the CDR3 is TGTGCCAGCAGCGGGGACAGGGGACGCTACGAGCAGTACTTC.

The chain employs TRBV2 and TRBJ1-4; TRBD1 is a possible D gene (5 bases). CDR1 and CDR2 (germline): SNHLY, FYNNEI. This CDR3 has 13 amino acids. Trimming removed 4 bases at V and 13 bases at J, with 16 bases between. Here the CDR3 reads CASSGGGPWALFF. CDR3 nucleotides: TGTGCCAGCAGTGGGGGGGGACCATGGGCACTGTTTTTT.

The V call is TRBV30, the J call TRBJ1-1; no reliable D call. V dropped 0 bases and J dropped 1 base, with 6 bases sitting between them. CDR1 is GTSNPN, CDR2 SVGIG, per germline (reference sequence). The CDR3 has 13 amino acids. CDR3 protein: CAWSVVENTEAFF. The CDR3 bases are TGTGCCTGGAGTGTAGTAGAGAACACTGAAGCTTTCTTT. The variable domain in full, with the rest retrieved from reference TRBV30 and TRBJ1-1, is SQTIHQWPATLVQPVGSPLSLECTVEGTSNPNLYWYRQAAGRGLQLLFYSVGIGQISSEVPQNLSASRPQDRQFILSSKKLLLSDSGFYLCAWSVVENTEAFFGQGTRLTVV.

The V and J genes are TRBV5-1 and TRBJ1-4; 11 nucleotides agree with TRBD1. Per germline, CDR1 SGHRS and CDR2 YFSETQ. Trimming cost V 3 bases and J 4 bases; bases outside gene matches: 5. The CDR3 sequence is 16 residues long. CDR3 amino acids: CASSWTGGVGNEKLFF. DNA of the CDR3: TGCGCCAGCAGCTGGACAGGGGGCGTCGGTAATGAAAAACTGTTTTTT.

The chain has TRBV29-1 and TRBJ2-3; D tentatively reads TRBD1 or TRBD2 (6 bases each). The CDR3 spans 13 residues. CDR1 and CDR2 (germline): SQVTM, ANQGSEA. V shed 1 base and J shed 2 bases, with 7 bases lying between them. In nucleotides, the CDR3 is TGCAGCGTTGAAGGGGGGGCCACAGATACGCAGTATTTT. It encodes CSVEGGATDTQYF.

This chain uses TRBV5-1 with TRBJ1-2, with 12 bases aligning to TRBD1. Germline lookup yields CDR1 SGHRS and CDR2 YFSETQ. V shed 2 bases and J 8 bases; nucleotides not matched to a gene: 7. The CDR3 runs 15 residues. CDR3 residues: CASSFQGQGARGYTF. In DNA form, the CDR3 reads TGCGCCAGCAGCTTCCAGGGACAGGGGGCGCGCGGCTACACCTTC.

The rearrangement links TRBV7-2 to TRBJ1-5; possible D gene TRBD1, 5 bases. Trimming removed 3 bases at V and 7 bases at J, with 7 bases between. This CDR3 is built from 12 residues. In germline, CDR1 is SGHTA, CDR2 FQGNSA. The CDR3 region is CASSFRGQPQHF. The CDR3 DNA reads TGTGCCAGCAGCTTTCGGGGCCAGCCCCAGCATTTT.

CDR3: CASSPSLQRYEQYF. CDR3 nucleotide sequence: TGTGCCAGCAGTCCATCTCTCCAAAGGTACGAGCAGTACTTC. The chain recombines TRBV27 with TRBJ2-7; D is unresolved. The CDR3 is made up of 14 amino acids. V shed 5 bases and J shed 4 bases, with 15 bases lying between them. CDR1 and CDR2 from the germline V gene are MNHEY and SMNVEV (reference sequence).

CDR3 in DNA: TGTGCCAGCAGCATTGGACAGGGAGGGGACTATGGCTACACCTTC. This sequence encodes CASSIGQGGDYGYTF. The chain joins TRBV7-9 to TRBJ1-2, with TRBD1 matching over 8 bases. Looked up from germline, CDR1 is SEHNR and CDR2 is FQNEAQ (reference sequence). The CDR3 is made up of 15 amino acids. Trimming cost V 5 bases and J 3 bases; bases outside gene matches: 8.

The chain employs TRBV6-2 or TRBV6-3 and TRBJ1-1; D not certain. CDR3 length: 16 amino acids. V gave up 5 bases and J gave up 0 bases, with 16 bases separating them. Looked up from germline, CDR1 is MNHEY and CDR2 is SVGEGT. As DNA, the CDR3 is TGTGCCAGCAGTCCCCCCGACCGCTTCGTGAACACTGAAGCTTTCTTT. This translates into CASSPPDRFVNTEAFF.

CDR3 loop: CASSGRTGDFSYEQYF. The DNA of the CDR3 is TGTGCCAGCAGCGGGCGGACAGGGGACTTCTCCTACGAGCAGTACTTC. V is TRBV7-9 and J is TRBJ2-7; 9 bases match TRBD1. There are 16 residues in the CDR3. CDR1 and CDR2 from the germline V gene are SEHNR and FQNEAQ (reference sequence). J lost 0 bases, V lost 5 bases, and 8 bases had no gene match.

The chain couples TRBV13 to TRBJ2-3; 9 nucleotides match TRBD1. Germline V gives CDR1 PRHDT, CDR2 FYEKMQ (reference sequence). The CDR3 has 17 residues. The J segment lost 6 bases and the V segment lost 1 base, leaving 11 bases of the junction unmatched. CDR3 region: CASSLVIEDRGVDTQYF. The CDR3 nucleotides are TGTGCCAGCAGCTTAGTCATAGAGGACAGGGGTGTCGATACGCAGTATTTT.

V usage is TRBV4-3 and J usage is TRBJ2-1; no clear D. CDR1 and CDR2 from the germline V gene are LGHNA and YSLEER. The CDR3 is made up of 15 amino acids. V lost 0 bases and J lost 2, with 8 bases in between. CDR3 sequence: CASSQDMGTYNEQFF. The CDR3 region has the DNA TGCGCCAGCAGCCAAGATATGGGGACCTACAATGAGCAGTTCTTC.

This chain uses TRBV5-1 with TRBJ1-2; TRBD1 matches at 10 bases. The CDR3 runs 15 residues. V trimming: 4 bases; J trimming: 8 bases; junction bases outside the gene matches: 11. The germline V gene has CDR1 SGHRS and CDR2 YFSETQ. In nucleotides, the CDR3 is TGCGCCAGCAGCCAACTCCCGGGACAGGGGTTCGGCTACACCTTC. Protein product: CASSQLPGQGFGYTF.

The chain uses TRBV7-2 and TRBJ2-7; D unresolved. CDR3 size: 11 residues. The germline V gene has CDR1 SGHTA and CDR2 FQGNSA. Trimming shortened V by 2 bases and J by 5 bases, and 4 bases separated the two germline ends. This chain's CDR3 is CASSLRHEQYF. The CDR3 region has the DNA TGTGCCAGCAGCTTACGCCACGAGCAGTACTTC.

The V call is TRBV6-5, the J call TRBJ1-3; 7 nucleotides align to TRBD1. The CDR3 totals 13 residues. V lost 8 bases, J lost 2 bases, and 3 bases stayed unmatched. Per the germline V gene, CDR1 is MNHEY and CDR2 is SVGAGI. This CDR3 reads CASVGTAGNTIYF. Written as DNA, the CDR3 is TGTGCCAGCGTGGGGACAGCTGGAAACACCATATATTTT.